This T cell receptor (beta chain) was captured in a study of blood T cells in healthy people across ages. Points from the study as a whole: Across the age range, TCR beta diversity per million T cells fell in a roughly linear way. Comparison with aged donors showed that long-lived donors had more naive CD4+ cells and higher diversity.

Germline values: CDR1 SGHTA, CDR2 FQGNSA. The CDR3 is made up of 14 amino acids. Deletions cut 0 bases from V and 9 bases from J, with 14 bases between. Worth noting for this clonotype: The antigen is undetermined.

Using a J-beta primer mix together with a sample-barcoded 5' primer, a second PCR was run for about 7 to 12 cycles. Each cDNA molecule was tagged by a template-switch adaptor with 12 random nucleotides. A minimum of 3 million CDR3-containing paired-end reads was obtained for each sample. TCRdb re-derived calls from the 5' RACE reads in MiXCR, one entry per CDR3 protein. The table has around 690,000 distinct CDR3 sequences, roughly three fifths seen once. The receptor was derived from a man in his 60s in good health. The sample consisted of blood. This rearrangement joins TRBV7-2 to TRBJ2-5; either TRBD1 or TRBD2 may fit D (5 bases each). The DNA of the CDR3 is TGTGCCAGCAGCTTAGCCAGGGACCAGGAGGCCCAGTACTTC. The encoded protein is CASSLARDQEAQYF. Supplemented by reference TRBV7-2 and TRBJ2-5, the full variable domain reads GAGVSQSPSNKVTEKGKDVELRCDPISGHTALYWYRQSLGQGLEFLIYFQGNSAPDKSGLPSDRFSAERTGGSVSTLTIQRTQQEDSAVYLCASSLARDQEAQYFGPGTRLLVL.